This T cell receptor (beta chain) derives from a study of patients and donors after allogeneic stem cell transplantation. From the RT-PCR reads, TCRdb called clonotypes with MiXCR, one entry per CDR3 protein. The table includes roughly 880,000 distinct CDR3 sequences, 18% detected once. CDR1 is MNHNS, CDR2 SASEGT, per germline. Trimming took 6 bases from V and 7 from J; bases not matched to a gene: 10. This CDR3 region has 15 residues. The sequence was obtained from a human donor who was either an allogeneic HSCT recipient or a stem cell or donor lymphocyte infusion donor (not recorded which). It is not recorded whose cells these are; they may come from a transplant donor. The gene calls are TRBV6-1 and TRBJ1-5; 9 nucleotides match TRBD1. The material sequenced was blood, either unsorted or a sorted T cell fraction (not recorded which). The CDR3: CASSRDREVRQPQHF. The CDR3 nucleotides read TGTGCCAGCAGCAGGGACAGGGAGGTCCGGCAGCCCCAGCATTTT.